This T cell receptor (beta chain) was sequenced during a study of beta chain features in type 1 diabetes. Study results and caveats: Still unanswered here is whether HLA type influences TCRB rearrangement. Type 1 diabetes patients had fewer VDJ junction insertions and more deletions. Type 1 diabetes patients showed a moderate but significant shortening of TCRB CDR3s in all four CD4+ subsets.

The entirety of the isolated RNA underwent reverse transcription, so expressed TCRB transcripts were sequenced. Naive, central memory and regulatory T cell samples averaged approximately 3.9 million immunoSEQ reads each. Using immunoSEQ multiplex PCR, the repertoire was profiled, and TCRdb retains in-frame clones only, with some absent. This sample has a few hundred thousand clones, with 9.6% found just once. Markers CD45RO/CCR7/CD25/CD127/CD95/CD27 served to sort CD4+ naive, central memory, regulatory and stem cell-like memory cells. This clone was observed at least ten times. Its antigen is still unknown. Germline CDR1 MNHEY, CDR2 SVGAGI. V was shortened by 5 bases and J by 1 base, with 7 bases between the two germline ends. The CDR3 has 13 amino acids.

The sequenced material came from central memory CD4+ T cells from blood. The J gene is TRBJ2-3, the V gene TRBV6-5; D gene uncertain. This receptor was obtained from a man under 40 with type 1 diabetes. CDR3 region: CASSPKGTDTQYF. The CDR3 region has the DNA TGTGCCAGCAGTCCCAAGGGCACAGATACGCAGTATTTT.